Below are 14 T cell receptor beta chains sequenced from a single sample in a study of graft-versus-host responses after intestinal transplantation. Grafts had their tissue processed, releasing intraepithelial and lamina propria lymphocytes. Sequencing was performed with immunoSEQ multiplex PCR; in TCRdb, only in-frame clones are kept and a portion is missing. The sample includes about 12,000 clones, over 65% seen only once; the top ten take approximately 4.5%. This material consisted of ileum tissue, taken about 150 days after intestinal transplantation. These receptors all stem from a human patient who received an intestinal transplant, so some T cells may come from the graft donor.

The V and J genes are TRBV6-5 and TRBJ1-4; a weak D match, TRBD1 (6 bases). The CDR3 is 13 residues long. The V gene lost 10 bases and the J gene lost 6 bases, with 15 bases spanning the gap. The germline CDR1 and CDR2 sequences are MNHEY and SVGAGI. CDR3 coding DNA: TGTGCCACGGGGGGAAACAGGGATGAAAAACTGTTTTTT. Translation: CATGGNRDEKLFF.

This clone was seen only a few times. The chain joins TRBV28 to TRBJ1-4; D is undetermined. This CDR3 is built from 16 residues. The germline V and J ends were trimmed by 4 bases and 0 bases, with 12 bases remaining between them. Germline CDR1 MDHEN, CDR2 SYDVKM. The DNA for the CDR3 is TGTGCCAGCAGTTATAGCAAAGTAGCAACTAATGAAAAACTGTTTTTT. Translated, it gives CASSYSKVATNEKLFF.

The rearrangement links TRBV2 to TRBJ2-1; D is perhaps TRBD1 (5 bases). Trimming removed 6 bases from V and 4 bases from J, with 7 bases in between. Germline values: CDR1 SNHLY, CDR2 FYNNEI. The CDR3 has 12 amino acids. CDR3 amino acids: CASSQGYNEQFF. Here the CDR3 DNA reads TGTGCCAGCAGCCAGGGTTACAATGAGCAGTTCTTC.

The chain recombines TRBV19 with TRBJ2-4; 9 bases fit TRBD1. The CDR3 length is 17 residues. The V and J ends lost 5 bases and 1 base, in that order; junction bases with no gene match: 9. Germline lookup yields CDR1 LNHDA and CDR2 SQIVND (reference sequence). The CDR3 sequence is CASSLNRGRRAKNIQYF. In nucleotides, the CDR3 is TGTGCCAGTAGTCTGAACAGGGGGCGGAGGGCCAAAAACATTCAGTACTTC.

This clone was detected only a few times. The gene calls are TRBV6-5 and TRBJ1-2; 7 bases are a match to TRBD1. This CDR3 is 14 amino acids long. CDR1 MNHEY and CDR2 SVGAGI come from the germline V gene. Trimming cost V 1 base and J 5 bases; bases outside gene matches: 4. The CDR3 nucleotides are TGTGCCAGCAGTTACTGGGACAGCATTTATGGCTACACCTTC. Its translation is CASSYWDSIYGYTF.

The V gene is TRBV5-6, the J gene TRBJ1-2, with D perhaps matching TRBD1 (5 bases). CDR1 is SGHDT and CDR2 is YYEEEE in the germline V gene. The CDR3 is 15 residues long. The V gene lost 2 bases and the J gene lost 6 bases, with 17 bases spanning the gap. The CDR3 spells CASSFPQPRGDGYTF. The CDR3 DNA sequence: TGTGCCAGCAGCTTCCCCCAACCGCGGGGCGATGGCTACACCTTC.

This clone turned up a few times. The chain joins TRBV11-2 to TRBJ1-2; D gene ambiguous. The CDR3 has 15 amino acids. The germline V gene has CDR1 SGHAT and CDR2 FQNNGV. Trimming shortened V by 2 bases and J by 8 bases, and 18 bases separated the two germline ends. The CDR3 bases are TGTGCCAGCAGCTTATCCTGGAGCGCGGCGGGGGGCTACACCTTC. This encodes CASSLSWSAAGGYTF.

This clone was counted a few times. The genes are TRBV6-5 and TRBJ2-2, with D perhaps TRBD2 (6 bases). CDR1 MNHEY and CDR2 SVGAGI come from the germline V gene. Trimming left V 10 bases short and J 7 bases short, with 16 bases between. The CDR3 covers 13 residues. CDR3 residues: CATAEGMSGELFF. The CDR3 DNA sequence: TGTGCCACCGCGGAGGGGATGAGCGGGGAGCTGTTTTTT.

About this clone: An end of the junction does not agree with germline; a read error may underlie this. This rearrangement joins TRBV7-7 to TRBJ1-1, with D perhaps matching TRBD1 (5 bases). This CDR3 is 13 amino acids long. Germline CDR1 reads SSHAT; CDR2 reads FNYEAQ (reference sequence). CDR3 nucleotides: TGTGCTAGCAGCTATGGGGCCAACACTGAAGCTTTCTTT. Protein: CASSYGANTEAFF. Supplemented by reference TRBV7-7 and TRBJ1-1, the full variable domain reads GAGVSQSPRYKVTKRGQDVTLRCDPISSHATLYWYQQALGQGPEFLTYFNYEAQPDKSGLPSDRFSAERPEGSISTLTIQRTEQRDSAMYRCASSYGANTEAFFGQGTRLTVV.

The V gene is TRBV6-5, the J gene TRBJ2-7, with unresolved D. Trimming took off 5 bases at V and 4 bases at J, with 6 bases between the two ends. The CDR3 totals 11 residues. The germline V gene has CDR1 MNHEY and CDR2 SVGAGI. Written as DNA, the CDR3 is TGTGCCAGCAGTGACAAATACGAGCAGTACTTC. Amino acids: CASSDKYEQYF.

This chain links TRBV7-9 with TRBJ2-1; D may be TRBD2 (6 bases). The germline V gene has CDR1 SEHNR and CDR2 FQNEAQ (reference sequence). This CDR3 has 15 residues. V was cut by 2 bases and J by 6 bases, with 14 bases left in between. CDR3 DNA sequence: TGTGCCAGCAGCTTATCATCCGGGACTGTCAATGAGCAGTTCTTC. Translating gives CASSLSSGTVNEQFF.

The chain links TRBV4-3 to TRBJ2-4, with TRBD1 matching 9 bases. The length of the CDR3 is 20 residues. V was pared by 2 bases and J by 0 bases, with 14 bases of the junction left unmatched. The germline V gene encodes CDR1 LGHNA and CDR2 YSLEER. The CDR3 DNA reads TGCGCCAGCAGCCAATGGGACAGGGTGGGAGTGGGACTAGCCAAAAACATTCAGTACTTC. Residues: CASSQWDRVGVGLAKNIQYF.

CDR3 nucleotides: TGTGCCAGCAGTACCAGACAGGACCCATACGAGCAGTACTTC. It translates to CASSTRQDPYEQYF. V usage is TRBV28 and J usage is TRBJ2-7, with D possibly being TRBD1 (6 bases). CDR1 and CDR2 from the germline V gene are MDHEN and SYDVKM. V dropped 5 bases and J dropped 4 bases, with 15 bases sitting between them. The CDR3 covers 14 residues.

This clone has a handful of counts. J is TRBJ1-1 and V is TRBV11-1, with D possibly TRBD1 on 6 matching bases. The V gene lost 3 bases and the J gene lost 1 base, with 9 bases spanning the gap. This CDR3 contains 14 residues. Germline lookup yields CDR1 SGHAT and CDR2 FQDESV (reference sequence). CDR3 DNA sequence: TGTGCCAGCAGCTTCGGCAGGGGGAACACTGAAGCTTTCTTT. Protein sequence: CASSFGRGNTEAFF.